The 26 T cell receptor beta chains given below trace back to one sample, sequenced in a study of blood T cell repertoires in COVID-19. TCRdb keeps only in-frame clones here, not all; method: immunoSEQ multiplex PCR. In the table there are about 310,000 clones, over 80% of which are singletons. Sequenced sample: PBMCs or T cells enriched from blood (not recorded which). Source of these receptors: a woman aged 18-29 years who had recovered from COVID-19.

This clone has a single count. CDR3 loop: CASSRDRDVEKLFF. The CDR3 bases are TGTGCCAGTAGCCGGGACAGGGATGTTGAAAAACTGTTTTTT. The rearrangement links TRBV19 to TRBJ1-4; 9 bases are a match to TRBD1. Per the germline V gene, CDR1 is LNHDA and CDR2 is SQIVND (reference sequence). V lost 6 bases to trimming and J lost 7 bases; unmatched junction nucleotides: 6. This CDR3 is 14 amino acids long.

CDR3 bases: TGCAGTGCTAGTTCTCCGGGACTAGTTGGAGAGACCCAGTACTTC. Translation: CSASSPGLVGETQYF. V usage is TRBV20-1 and J usage is TRBJ2-5, with 8 bases aligning to TRBD2. V dropped 3 bases and J dropped 4; count of bases not matched to a gene: 10. Per germline, CDR1 DFQATT and CDR2 SNEGSKA (reference sequence). This CDR3 spans 15 amino acids.

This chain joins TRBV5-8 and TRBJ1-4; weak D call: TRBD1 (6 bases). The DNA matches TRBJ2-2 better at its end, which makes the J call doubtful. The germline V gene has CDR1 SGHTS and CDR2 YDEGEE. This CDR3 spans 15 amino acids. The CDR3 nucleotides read TGTGCCAGCAGCTTCGTGACAGGAGTTGAGGTGGAGCTGTTTTTT. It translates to CASSFVTGVEVELFF.

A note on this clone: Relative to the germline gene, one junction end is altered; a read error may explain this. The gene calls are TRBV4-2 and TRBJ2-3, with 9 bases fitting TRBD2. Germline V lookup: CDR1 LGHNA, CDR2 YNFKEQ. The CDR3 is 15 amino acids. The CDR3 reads CASSQEALPAGGIEF. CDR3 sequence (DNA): TGTGCCAGCAGCCAAGAAGCGCTCCCAGCGGGGGGCATCGAATTT.

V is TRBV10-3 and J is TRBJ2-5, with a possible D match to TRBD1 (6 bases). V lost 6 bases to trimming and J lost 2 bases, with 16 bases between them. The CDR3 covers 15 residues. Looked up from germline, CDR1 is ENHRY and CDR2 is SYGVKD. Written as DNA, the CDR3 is TGTGCCATCAGCTCACGCTCACAGGGACAAGAGACCCAGTACTTC. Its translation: CAISSRSQGQETQYF.

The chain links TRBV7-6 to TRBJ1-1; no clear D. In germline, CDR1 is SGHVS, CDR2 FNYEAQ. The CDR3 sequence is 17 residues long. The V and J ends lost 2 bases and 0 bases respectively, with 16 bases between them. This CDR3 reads CASSLLPGSRMNTEAFF. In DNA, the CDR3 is TGTGCCAGCAGCTTACTTCCGGGATCACGTATGAACACTGAAGCTTTCTTT.

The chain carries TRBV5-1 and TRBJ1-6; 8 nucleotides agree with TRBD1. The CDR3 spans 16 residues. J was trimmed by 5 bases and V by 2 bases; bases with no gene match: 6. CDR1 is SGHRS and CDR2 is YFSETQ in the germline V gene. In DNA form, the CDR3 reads TGCGCCAGCAGCTTAACCGACAGGGGAAATAATTCACCCCTCCACTTT. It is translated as CASSLTDRGNNSPLHF.

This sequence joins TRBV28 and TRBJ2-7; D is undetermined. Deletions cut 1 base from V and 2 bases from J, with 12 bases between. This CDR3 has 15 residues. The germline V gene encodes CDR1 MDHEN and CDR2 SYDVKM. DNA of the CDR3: TGTGCCAGCAGTTTATATTCGCGCGCCCCCTACGAGCAGTACTTC. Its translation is CASSLYSRAPYEQYF.

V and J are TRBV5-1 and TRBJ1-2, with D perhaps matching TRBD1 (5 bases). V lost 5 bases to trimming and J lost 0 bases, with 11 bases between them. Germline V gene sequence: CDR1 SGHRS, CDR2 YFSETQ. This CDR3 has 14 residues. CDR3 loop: CASSPGDSNYGYTF. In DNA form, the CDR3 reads TGCGCCAGCAGTCCCGGGGACTCTAACTATGGCTACACCTTC.

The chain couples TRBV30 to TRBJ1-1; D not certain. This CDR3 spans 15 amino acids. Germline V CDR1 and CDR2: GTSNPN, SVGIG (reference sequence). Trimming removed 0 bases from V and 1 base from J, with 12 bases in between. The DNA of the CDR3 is TGTGCCTGGAGTGTTCATGACACCCCGAACACTGAAGCTTTCTTT. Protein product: CAWSVHDTPNTEAFF.

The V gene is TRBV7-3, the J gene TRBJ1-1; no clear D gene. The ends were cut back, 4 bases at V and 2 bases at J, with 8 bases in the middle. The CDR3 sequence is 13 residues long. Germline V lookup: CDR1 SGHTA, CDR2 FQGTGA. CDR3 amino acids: CASSSQVNTEAFF. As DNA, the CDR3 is TGTGCCAGCAGCTCTCAGGTAAACACTGAAGCTTTCTTT. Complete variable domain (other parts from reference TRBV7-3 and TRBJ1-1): GAGVSQTPSNKVTEKGKYVELRCDPISGHTALYWYRQSLGQGPEFLIYFQGTGAADDSGLPNDRFFAVRPEGSVSTLKIQRTERGDSAVYLCASSSQVNTEAFFGQGTRLTVV.

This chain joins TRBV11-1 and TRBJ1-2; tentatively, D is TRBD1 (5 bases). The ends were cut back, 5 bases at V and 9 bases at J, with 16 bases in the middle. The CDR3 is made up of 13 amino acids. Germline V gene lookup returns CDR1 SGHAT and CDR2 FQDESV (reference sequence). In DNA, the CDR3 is TGTGCCAGCAGCCCCGGGCAGGGCTTGAGCTACACCTTC. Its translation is CASSPGQGLSYTF.

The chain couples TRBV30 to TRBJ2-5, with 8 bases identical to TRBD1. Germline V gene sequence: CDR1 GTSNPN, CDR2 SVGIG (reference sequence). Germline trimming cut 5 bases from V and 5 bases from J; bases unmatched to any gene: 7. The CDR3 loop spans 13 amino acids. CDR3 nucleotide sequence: TGTGCCTGGGGCAGGGGGCGCGGTGAGACCCAGTACTTC. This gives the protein CAWGRGRGETQYF.

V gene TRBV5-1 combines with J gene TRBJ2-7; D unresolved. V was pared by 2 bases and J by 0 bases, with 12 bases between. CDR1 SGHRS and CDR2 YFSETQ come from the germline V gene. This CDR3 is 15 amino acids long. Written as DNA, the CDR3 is TGCGCCAGCAGCTTTTATTCCCTCAGCTCCTACGAGCAGTACTTC. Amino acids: CASSFYSLSSYEQYF.

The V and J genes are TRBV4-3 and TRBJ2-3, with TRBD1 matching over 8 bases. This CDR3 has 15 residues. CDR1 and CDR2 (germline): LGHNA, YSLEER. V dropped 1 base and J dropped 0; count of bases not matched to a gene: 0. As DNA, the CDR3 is TGCGCCAGCAGCCAAGGGGACAGGAGCACAGATACGCAGTATTTT. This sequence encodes CASSQGDRSTDTQYF.

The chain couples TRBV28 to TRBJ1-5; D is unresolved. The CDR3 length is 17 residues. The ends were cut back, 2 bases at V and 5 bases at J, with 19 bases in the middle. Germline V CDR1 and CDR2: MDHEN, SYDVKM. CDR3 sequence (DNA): TGTGCCAGCAGTTTACTCGAAGTGGTGTCCCGCGATCAGCCCCAGCATTTT. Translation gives CASSLLEVVSRDQPQHF.

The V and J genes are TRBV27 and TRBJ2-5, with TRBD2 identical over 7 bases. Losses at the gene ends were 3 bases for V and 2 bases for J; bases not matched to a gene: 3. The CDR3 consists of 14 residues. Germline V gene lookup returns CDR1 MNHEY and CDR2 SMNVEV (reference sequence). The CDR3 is CASSFRTRQETQYF. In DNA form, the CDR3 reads TGTGCCAGCAGTTTCAGGACTAGACAAGAGACCCAGTACTTC.

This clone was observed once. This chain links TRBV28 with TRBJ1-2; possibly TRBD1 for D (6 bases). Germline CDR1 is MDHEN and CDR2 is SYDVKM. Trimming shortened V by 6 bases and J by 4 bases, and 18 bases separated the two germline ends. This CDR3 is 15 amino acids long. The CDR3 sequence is CASRTARVGAYGYTF. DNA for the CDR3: TGTGCCAGCAGAACCGCCAGGGTGGGGGCCTATGGCTACACCTTC.

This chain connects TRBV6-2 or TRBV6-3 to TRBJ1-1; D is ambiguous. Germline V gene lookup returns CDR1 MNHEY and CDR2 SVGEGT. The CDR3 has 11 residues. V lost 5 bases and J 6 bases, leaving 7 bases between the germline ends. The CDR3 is CASSRESEAFF. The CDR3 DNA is TGTGCCAGCAGTCGGGAATCTGAAGCTTTCTTT.

CDR3 DNA: TGCAGCGTTGGACTAGCGAACTACAATGAGCAGTTCTTC. Translating it yields CSVGLANYNEQFF. The J gene is TRBJ2-1, the V gene TRBV29-1; 8 bases are shared with TRBD2. CDR3 length: 13 residues. Germline V CDR1 and CDR2: SQVTM, ANQGSEA. V dropped 4 bases and J dropped 3; count of bases not matched to a gene: 2.

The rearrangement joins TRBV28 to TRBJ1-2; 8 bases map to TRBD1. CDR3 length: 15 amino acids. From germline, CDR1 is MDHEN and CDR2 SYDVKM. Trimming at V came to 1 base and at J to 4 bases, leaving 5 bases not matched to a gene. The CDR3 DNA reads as TGTGCCAGCAGTTTATTTAGGACAGGGTCCTATGGCTACACCTTC. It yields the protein CASSLFRTGSYGYTF.

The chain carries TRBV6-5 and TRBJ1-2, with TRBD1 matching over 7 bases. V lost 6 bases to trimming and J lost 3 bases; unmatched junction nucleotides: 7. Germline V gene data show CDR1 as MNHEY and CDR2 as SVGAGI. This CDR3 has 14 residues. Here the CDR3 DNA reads TGTGCCAGCAGCTTCTCAGACAGGGACTATGGCTACACCTTC. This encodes CASSFSDRDYGYTF.

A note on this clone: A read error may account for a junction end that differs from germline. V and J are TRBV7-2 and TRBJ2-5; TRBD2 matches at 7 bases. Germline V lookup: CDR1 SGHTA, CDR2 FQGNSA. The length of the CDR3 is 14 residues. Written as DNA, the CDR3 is TGTGCCAGCAACAACCCTAGCGGACAAGGGACCCAGTACTTC. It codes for CASNNPSGQGTQYF. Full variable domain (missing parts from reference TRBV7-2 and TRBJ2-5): GAGVSQSPSNKVTEKGKDVELRCDPISGHTALYWYRQSLGQGLEFLIYFQGNSAPDKSGLPSDRFSAERTGGSVSTLTIQRTQQEDSAVYLCASNNPSGQGTQYFGPGTRLLVL.

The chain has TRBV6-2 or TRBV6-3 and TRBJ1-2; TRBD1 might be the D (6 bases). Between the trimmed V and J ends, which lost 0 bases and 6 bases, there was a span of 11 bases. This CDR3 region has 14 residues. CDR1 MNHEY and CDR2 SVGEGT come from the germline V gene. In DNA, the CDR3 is TGTGCCAGCAGTTACTCTGACAGGCTTAATGGCTACACCTTC. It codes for CASSYSDRLNGYTF.

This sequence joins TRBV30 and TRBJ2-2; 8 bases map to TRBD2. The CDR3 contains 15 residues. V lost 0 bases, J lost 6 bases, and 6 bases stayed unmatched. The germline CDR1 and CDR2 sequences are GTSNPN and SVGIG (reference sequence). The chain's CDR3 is CAWSVRRGAAGELFF. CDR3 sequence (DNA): TGTGCCTGGAGTGTAAGGCGGGGGGCCGCCGGGGAGCTGTTTTTT.

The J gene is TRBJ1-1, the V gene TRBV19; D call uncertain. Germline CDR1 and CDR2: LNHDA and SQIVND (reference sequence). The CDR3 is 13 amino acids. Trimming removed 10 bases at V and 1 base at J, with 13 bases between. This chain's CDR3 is CATERTRNTEAFF. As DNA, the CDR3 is TGTGCCACGGAGCGTACAAGGAACACTGAAGCTTTCTTT.